This T cell receptor (beta chain) is drawn from a study of blood T cell repertoires in COVID-19 (dated by TCRdb to the early 2020s). General notes on the study: The collaborator samples originated in the United States, Italy and Spain and spanned the acute and convalescent phases of COVID-19. Where HLA class I and class II types were available, the types were taken from metadata supplied by the sample provider, not from assay-based typing. Samples came from the ongoing ImmuneRACE study (first 160 participants) plus 1,254 subjects from 6 global collaborators. The repertoires were released in a freely available public database intended as a resource for research on the immune response to SARS-CoV-2. The material from the prospective study consisted of cDNA or gDNA derived from T cells, B-cell-depleted T cells, or PBMCs. Sample metadata almost always included a de-identified subject ID, COVID-19 status, age in years and sex. The dataset comprised deeply sampled blood TCRbeta repertoires from subjects exposed to, actively infected with, or recovered from COVID-19.

CDR1 is given as LNHNV and CDR2 as YYDKDF, both from the germline V gene (reference sequence). Trimming takes 1 base from V and 2 bases from J, and the germline ends sit 9 bases apart. The CDR3 spans 14 residues, from the cysteine through the phenylalanine. Here the CDR3 DNA is all that survives: 42 bases in frame from base 1. Remarks on this clone: Its antigen remains undetermined. Base qualities are not at hand, and no much larger clone is one base apart.

General findings and caveats noted by the study authors: How much clinical and demographic metadata was included differed by source and by participant, and the metadata was provided uncurated.

The immunoSEQ Assay, a bias-controlled multiplex PCR, was used to amplify TCRbeta CDR3 regions from genomic DNA. Concerning the study's data processing: Nucleated cell counts per sample were estimated from amplification of reference gene primers within the assay. To quantify the absolute abundance of each unique TCRbeta CDR3 rearrangement, sequence reads were collapsed and filtered. For each sample, productive Simpson clonality was calculated as the square root of Simpson's diversity index across productive rearrangements. This immuneACCESS table, as held by TCRdb, lists in-frame sequences with V and J called but not all clones. Of the missing ones, under half trace to an unresolved V gene in checked studies; the others have no known cause. V and J calls and clone size are given by that table; D and trimming were obtained from the DNA. The sample table holds approximately 220,000 clones, of which about 85% were seen once. The top ten hold approximately 7.2% of the sample.

Whole blood was collected in K2EDTA tubes by collaborating institutions according to the institutions' own protocols. For TCRbeta analysis, collaborators shipped samples in one of three forms: frozen whole blood, isolated PBMCs, or DNA extracted from either of those sample types. The chain uses TRBV15 and TRBJ2-7; TRBD1 is perhaps the D gene, given 6 matching bases. This TCR was sampled from a woman over 75 with acute or convalescent COVID-19. The sequenced sample was peripheral blood. The bases are TGTGCCACCAGCAGAGGGACAGCAGCCTACGAGCAGTACTTC. This yields the protein CATSRGTAAYEQYF.